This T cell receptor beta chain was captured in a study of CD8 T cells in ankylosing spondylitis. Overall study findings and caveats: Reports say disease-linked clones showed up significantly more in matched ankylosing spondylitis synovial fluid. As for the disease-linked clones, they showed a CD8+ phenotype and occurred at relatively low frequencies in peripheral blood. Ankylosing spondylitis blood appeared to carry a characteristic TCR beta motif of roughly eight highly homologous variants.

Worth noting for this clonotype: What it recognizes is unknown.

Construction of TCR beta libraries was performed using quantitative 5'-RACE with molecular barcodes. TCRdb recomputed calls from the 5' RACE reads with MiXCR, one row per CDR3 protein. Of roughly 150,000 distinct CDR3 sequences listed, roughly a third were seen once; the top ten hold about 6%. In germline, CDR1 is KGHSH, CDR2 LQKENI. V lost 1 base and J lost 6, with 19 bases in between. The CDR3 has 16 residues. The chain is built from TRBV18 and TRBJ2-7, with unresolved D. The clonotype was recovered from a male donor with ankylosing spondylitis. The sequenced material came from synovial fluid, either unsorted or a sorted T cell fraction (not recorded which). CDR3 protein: CASSPQGLTSAGEQYF. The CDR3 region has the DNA TGTGCCAGCTCACCACAGGGTTTGACGTCAGCCGGCGAGCAGTACTTC.